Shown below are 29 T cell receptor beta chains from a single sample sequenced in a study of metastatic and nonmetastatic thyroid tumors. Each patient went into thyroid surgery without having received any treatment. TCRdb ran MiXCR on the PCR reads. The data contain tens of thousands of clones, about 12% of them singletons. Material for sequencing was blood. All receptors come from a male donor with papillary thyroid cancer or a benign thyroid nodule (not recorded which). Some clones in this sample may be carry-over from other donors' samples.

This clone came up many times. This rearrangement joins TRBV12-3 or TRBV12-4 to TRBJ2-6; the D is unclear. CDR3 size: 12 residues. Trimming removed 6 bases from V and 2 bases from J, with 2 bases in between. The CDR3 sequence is CASRPGANVLTF. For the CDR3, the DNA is TGTGCCAGCAGGCCTGGGGCCAACGTCCTGACTTTC.

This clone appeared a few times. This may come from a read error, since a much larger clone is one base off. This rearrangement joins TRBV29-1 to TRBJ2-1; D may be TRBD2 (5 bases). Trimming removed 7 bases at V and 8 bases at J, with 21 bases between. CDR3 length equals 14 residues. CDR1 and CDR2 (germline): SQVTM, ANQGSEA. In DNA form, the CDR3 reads TGCAGCGCCCATTTGCTAGACGCTAGCTATGAGCAGTTCTTC. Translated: CSAHLLDASYEQFF.

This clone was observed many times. The CDR3 reads CASSKGETQYF. CDR3 nucleotides: TGTGCCAGCAGCAAAGGGGAGACCCAGTACTTC. The rearrangement joins TRBV11-2 to TRBJ2-5; no definite D call. Trimming removed 5 bases at V and 5 bases at J, with 6 bases between. This CDR3 has 11 amino acids. From germline, CDR1 is SGHAT and CDR2 FQNNGV.

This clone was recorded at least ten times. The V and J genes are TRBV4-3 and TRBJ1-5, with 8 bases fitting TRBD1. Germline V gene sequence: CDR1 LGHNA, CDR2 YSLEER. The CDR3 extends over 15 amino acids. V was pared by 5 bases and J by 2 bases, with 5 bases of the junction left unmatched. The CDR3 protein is CASSADRARNQPQHF. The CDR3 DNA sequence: TGCGCCAGCAGCGCGGACAGGGCACGCAATCAGCCCCAGCATTTT.

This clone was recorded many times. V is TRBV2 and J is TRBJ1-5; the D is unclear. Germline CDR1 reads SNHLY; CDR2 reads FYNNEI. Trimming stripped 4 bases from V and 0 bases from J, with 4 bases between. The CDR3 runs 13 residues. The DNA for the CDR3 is TGTGCCAGCAGTGGTTTTAGCAATCAGCCCCAGCATTTT. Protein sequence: CASSGFSNQPQHF.

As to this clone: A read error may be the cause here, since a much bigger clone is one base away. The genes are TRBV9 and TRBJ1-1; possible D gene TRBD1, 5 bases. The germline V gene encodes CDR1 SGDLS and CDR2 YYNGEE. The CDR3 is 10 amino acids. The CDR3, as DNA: TGTGCTGGCGGGGGGTACGAAGCTTTCTTT. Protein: CAGGGYEAFF.

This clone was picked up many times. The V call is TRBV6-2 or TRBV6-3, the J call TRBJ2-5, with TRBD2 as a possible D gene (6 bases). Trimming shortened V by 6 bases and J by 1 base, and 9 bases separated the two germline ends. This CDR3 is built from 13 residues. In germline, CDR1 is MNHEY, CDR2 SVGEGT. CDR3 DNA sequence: TGTGCCAGCAGACGGACTATCCAAGAGACCCAGTACTTC. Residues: CASRRTIQETQYF.

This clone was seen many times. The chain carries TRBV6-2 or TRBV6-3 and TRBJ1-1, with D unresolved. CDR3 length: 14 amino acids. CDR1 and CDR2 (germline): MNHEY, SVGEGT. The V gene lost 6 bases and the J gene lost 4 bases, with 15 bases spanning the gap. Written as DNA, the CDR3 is TGTGCCAGCAGCCCCCCACCCCCAGGCACTGAAGCTTTCTTT. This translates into CASSPPPPGTEAFF.

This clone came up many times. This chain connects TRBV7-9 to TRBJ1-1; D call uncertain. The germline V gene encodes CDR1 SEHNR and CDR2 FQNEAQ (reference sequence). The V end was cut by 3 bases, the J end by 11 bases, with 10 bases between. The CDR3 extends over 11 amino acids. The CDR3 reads CASSFETLAFF. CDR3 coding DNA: TGTGCCAGCAGCTTTGAAACCCTGGCTTTCTTT.

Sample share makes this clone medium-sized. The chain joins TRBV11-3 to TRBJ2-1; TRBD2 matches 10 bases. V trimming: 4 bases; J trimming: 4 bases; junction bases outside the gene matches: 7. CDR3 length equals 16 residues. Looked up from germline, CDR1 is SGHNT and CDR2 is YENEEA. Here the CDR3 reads CASSSRASGSYNEQFF. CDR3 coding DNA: TGTGCCAGCAGCTCCCGGGCTAGCGGGAGTTACAATGAGCAGTTCTTC.

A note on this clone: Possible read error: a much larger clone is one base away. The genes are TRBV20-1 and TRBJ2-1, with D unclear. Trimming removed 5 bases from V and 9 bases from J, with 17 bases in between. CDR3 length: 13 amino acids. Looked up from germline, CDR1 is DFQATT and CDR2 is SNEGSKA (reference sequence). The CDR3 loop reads CSAPLTRRIEQFF. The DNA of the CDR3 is TGCAGTGCTCCCCTGACCCGCCGTATTGAGCAGTTCTTC.

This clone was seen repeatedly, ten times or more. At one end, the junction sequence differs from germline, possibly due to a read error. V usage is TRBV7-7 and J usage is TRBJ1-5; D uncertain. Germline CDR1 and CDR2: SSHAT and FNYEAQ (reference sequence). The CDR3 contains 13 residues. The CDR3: CASSPDLNQPQHF. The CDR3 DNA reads TGTGCTAGCAGCCCTGACCTAAATCAGCCCCAGCATTTT.

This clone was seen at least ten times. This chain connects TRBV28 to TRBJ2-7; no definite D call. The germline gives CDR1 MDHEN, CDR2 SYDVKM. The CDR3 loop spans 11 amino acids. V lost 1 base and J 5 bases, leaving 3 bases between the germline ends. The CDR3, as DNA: TGTGCCAGCAGTTTATTAGACGAGCAGTACTTC. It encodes CASSLLDEQYF.

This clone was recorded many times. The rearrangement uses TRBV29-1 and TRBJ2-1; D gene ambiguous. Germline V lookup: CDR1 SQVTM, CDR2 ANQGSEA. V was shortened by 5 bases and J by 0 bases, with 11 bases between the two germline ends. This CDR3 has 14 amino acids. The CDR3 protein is CSVPPESSYNEQFF. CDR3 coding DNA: TGCAGCGTTCCTCCAGAGAGCTCCTACAATGAGCAGTTCTTC.

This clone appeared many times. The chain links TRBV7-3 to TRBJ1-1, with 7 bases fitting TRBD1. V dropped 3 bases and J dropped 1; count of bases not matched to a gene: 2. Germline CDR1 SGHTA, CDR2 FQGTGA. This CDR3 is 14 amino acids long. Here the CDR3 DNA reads TGTGCCAGCAGCTTGACAGGGTGGAACACTGAAGCTTTCTTT. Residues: CASSLTGWNTEAFF.

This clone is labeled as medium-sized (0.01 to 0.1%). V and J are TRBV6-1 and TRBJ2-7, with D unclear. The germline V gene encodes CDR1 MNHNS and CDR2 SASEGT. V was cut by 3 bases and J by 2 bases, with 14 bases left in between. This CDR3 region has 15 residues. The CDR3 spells CASSEDPRGTYEQYF. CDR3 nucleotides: TGTGCCAGCAGTGAGGACCCCAGAGGCACCTACGAGCAGTACTTC.

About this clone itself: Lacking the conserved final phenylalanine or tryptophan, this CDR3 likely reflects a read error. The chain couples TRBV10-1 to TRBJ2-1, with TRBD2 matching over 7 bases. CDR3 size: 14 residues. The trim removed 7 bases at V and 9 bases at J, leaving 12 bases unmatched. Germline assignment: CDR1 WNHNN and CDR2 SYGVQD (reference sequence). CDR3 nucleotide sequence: TGCGCCAGCACCCCCGAGGGAGGGCCGGTTGAGCAGTTCTCC. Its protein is CASTPEGGPVEQFS.

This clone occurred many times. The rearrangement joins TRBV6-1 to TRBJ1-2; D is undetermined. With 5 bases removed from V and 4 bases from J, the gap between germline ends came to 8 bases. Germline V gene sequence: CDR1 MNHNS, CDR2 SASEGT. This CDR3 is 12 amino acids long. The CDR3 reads CASSQATYGYTF. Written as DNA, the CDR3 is TGTGCCAGCAGTCAGGCAACCTATGGCTACACCTTC.

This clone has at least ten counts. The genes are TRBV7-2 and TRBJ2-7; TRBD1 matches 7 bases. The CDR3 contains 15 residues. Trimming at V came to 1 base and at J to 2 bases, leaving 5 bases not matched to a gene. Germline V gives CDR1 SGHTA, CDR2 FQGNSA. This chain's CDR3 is CASSLGGTATYEQYF. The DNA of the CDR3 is TGTGCCAGCAGCTTAGGAGGGACAGCAACCTACGAGCAGTACTTC.

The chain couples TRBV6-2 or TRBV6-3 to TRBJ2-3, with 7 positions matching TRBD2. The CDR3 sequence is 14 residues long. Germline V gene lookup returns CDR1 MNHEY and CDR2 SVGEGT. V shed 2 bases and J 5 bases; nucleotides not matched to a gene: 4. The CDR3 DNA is TGTGCCAGCAGTTACGGGACTAACAAAGATACGCAGTATTTT. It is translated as CASSYGTNKDTQYF.

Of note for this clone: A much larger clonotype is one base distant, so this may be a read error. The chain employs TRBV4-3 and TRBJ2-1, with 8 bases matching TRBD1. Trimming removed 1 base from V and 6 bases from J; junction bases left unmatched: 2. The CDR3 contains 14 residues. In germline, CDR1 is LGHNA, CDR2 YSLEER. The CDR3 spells CASSQGTGCNEQFF. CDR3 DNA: TGCGCCAGCAGCCAAGGGACAGGGTGCAATGAGCAGTTCTTC.

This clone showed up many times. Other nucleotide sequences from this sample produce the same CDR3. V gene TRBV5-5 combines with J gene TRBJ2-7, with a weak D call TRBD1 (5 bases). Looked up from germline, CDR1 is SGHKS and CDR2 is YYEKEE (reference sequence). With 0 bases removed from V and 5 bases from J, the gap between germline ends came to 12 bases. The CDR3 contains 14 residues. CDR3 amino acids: CASSLGLLRDEQYF. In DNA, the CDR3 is TGTGCCAGCAGCTTGGGGCTTCTCAGGGACGAGCAGTACTTC.

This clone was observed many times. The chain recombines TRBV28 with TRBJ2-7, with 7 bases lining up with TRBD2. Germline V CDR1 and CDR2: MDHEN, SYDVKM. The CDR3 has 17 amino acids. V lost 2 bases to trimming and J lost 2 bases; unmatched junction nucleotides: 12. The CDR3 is CASSLGGGGKGAYEQYF. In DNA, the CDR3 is TGTGCCAGCAGTTTAGGGGGGGGGGGAAAGGGTGCCTACGAGCAGTACTTC.

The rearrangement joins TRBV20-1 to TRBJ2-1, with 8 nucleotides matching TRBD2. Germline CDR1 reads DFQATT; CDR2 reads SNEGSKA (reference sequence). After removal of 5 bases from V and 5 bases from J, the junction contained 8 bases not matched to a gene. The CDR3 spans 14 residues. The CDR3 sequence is CSAVGLAGDNEQFF. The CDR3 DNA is TGCAGTGCTGTAGGACTAGCCGGGGACAATGAGCAGTTCTTC.

The CDR3 loop is CASSQAPTSGAEQYF. The CDR3 DNA is TGCGCCAGCAGCCAAGCCCCCACTAGCGGGGCCGAGCAGTACTTC. This chain joins TRBV4-1 and TRBJ2-7; 10 positions match TRBD2. The CDR3 length is 15 residues. V was pared by 1 base and J by 6 bases, with 6 bases of the junction left unmatched. Germline values: CDR1 MGHRA, CDR2 YSYEKL.

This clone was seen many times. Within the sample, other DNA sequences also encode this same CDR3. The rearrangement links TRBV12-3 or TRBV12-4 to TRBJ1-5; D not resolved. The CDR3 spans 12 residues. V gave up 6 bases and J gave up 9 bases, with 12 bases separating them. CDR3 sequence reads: CASSPHLRPQHF. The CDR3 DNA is TGTGCCAGCAGCCCCCATCTCAGGCCCCAGCATTTT.

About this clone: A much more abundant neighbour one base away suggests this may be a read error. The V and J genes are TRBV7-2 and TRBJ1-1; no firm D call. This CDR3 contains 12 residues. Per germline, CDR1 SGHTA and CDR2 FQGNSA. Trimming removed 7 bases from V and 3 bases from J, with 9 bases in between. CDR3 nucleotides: TGTGCCAGCATCTTGGGGTACACTGAAGCTTTCTTT. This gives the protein CASILGYTEAFF.

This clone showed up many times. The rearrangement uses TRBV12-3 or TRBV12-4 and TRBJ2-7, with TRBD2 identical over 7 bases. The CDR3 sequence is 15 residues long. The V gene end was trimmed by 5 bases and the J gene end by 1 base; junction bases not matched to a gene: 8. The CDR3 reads CASSPGTTTSYEQYF. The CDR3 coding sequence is TGTGCCAGCAGTCCGGGGACTACTACGTCCTACGAGCAGTACTTC.

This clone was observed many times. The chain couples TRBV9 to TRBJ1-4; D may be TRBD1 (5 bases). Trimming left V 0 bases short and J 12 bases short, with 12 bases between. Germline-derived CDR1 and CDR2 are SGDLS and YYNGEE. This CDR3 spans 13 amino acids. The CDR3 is CASSVVPWGELFF. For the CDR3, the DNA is TGTGCCAGCAGCGTAGTGCCCTGGGGGGAACTGTTTTTT.